The 25 T cell receptor beta chains below come from one sample, sequenced in a study of Graves' ophthalmopathy and Graves' hyperthyroidism. Amplification targeted the TCR beta CDR3 regions, with RNA transcripts as the source material. First-round RT-PCR with HTBI primers preceded a second-round multiplex PCR. TCRdb reprocessed the multiplex PCR reads with MiXCR, giving one entry per CDR3 protein. This sample has just over 400,000 distinct CDR3 sequences; roughly 20% occur once, and the top ten carry around 3%. The source material was peripheral blood. Receptor source: a woman aged 18 to 35 with stable Graves' hyperthyroidism.

In this sample, this clonotype turned up many times. The chain employs TRBV2 and TRBJ2-7; 11 nucleotides align to TRBD2. V lost 9 bases and J lost 2; bases outside the gene matches: 9. The CDR3 runs 15 residues. Germline lookup yields CDR1 SNHLY and CDR2 FYNNEI. The CDR3 DNA is TGTGCCAGAAAGGGGACTAGCGGAGCTACCTACGAGCAGTACTTC. This gives the protein CARKGTSGATYEQYF.

The table lists this clonotype with many counts. The chain joins TRBV28 to TRBJ2-7; perhaps D is TRBD1 or TRBD2 (5 bases each). The CDR3 runs 11 residues. CDR1 and CDR2 (germline): MDHEN, SYDVKM. V lost 3 bases, J lost 7 bases, and 7 bases lay in between. The CDR3: CASSFWGEQYF. CDR3 coding DNA: TGTGCCAGCAGTTTTTGGGGGGAGCAGTACTTC.

This clonotype was counted ten times or more. This chain joins TRBV5-1 and TRBJ2-7, with 9 bases fitting TRBD2. Germline CDR1 and CDR2: SGHRS and YFSETQ. The CDR3 has 14 amino acids. V trimming: 2 bases; J trimming: 7 bases; junction bases outside the gene matches: 7. CDR3 DNA: TGCGCCAGCAGCTTCAAAGGCGGGAGGGATGAGCAGTACTTC. This translates into CASSFKGGRDEQYF.

This clonotype turned up a few times. The J gene is TRBJ2-2, the V gene TRBV11-2, with D possibly matching TRBD2 (7 bases). V lost 10 bases and J lost 0, with 15 bases in between. In germline, CDR1 is SGHAT, CDR2 FQNNGV. This CDR3 has 15 amino acids. The CDR3 bases are TGTGCCACCTCGGCGGGGGCCTCGAACACCGGGGAGCTGTTTTTT. Translated: CATSAGASNTGELFF.

The sample holds many counts of this clonotype. CDR3 sequence reads: CATADGANYGYTF. CDR3 coding DNA: TGTGCCACCGCGGACGGAGCTAACTATGGCTACACCTTC. The rearrangement joins TRBV6-5 to TRBJ1-2; unclear D gene. The CDR3 is made up of 13 amino acids. Germline V gene data show CDR1 as MNHEY and CDR2 as SVGAGI. V shed 10 bases and J shed 0 bases, with 12 bases lying between them.

This clonotype was detected many times. The genes are TRBV6-1 and TRBJ1-6, with TRBD1 matching 7 bases. The trim removed 6 bases at V and 7 bases at J, leaving 6 bases unmatched. Germline loops: CDR1 MNHNS, CDR2 SASEGT. CDR3 length: 14 residues. CDR3 sequence: CASRTQGRNSPLHF. The DNA of the CDR3 is TGTGCCAGCAGGACACAGGGGAGAAATTCACCCCTCCACTTT.

This clonotype was observed a handful of times. The chain carries TRBV6-5 and TRBJ1-1; D unclear. The CDR3 is 15 amino acids. V was trimmed by 4 bases and J by 0 bases, leaving 12 bases between them. The germline gives CDR1 MNHEY, CDR2 SVGAGI. CDR3 residues: CASSSGTEVNTEAFF. CDR3 coding DNA: TGTGCCAGCAGTTCCGGTACTGAAGTGAACACTGAAGCTTTCTTT.

This clonotype was counted many times. The rearrangement uses TRBV6-5 and TRBJ1-1, with D hard to call. Germline-derived CDR1 and CDR2 are MNHEY and SVGAGI. Deletions cut 0 bases from V and 1 base from J, with 9 bases between. This CDR3 comprises 15 residues. In nucleotides, the CDR3 is TGTGCCAGCAGTTACTCGGGGATCTGGAACACTGAAGCTTTCTTT. It encodes CASSYSGIWNTEAFF.

There are many counts of this clonotype. The chain joins TRBV30 to TRBJ1-1, with D maybe TRBD1 (5 bases). The CDR3 loop spans 14 amino acids. The V gene's germline CDR1 is GTSNPN and CDR2 SVGIG (reference sequence). Trimming took off 5 bases at V and 5 bases at J, with 18 bases between the two ends. The chain's CDR3 is CAWGADSRVTEAFF. In DNA, the CDR3 is TGTGCCTGGGGGGCTGACTCTAGAGTTACTGAAGCTTTCTTT.

The table lists this clonotype with many counts. In nucleotides, the CDR3 is TGTGCCAGCAGTCTAGCGGCTCTACGGGGGGAGACCCAGTACTTC. Its protein is CASSLAALRGETQYF. The chain combines TRBV6-1 with TRBJ2-5, with 7 bases matching TRBD2. Germline V CDR1 and CDR2: MNHNS, SASEGT. V lost 5 bases and J lost 5; bases outside the gene matches: 11. This CDR3 comprises 15 residues.

Many counts were recorded for this clonotype. The J gene is TRBJ2-7, the V gene TRBV7-2; TRBD2 might be the D (5 bases). The germline gives CDR1 SGHTA, CDR2 FQGNSA. The V end lost 4 bases, the J end lost 6 bases, and 13 bases lay between the germline ends. The CDR3 runs to 13 residues. The CDR3 spells CASSSGIFGEQYF. CDR3 nucleotide sequence: TGTGCCAGCAGCTCGGGGATATTTGGCGAGCAGTACTTC.

This clonotype was seen many times. V is TRBV18 and J is TRBJ2-5; D possibly corresponds to TRBD2 (6 bases). Germline-derived CDR1 and CDR2 are KGHSH and LQKENI. CDR3 length: 13 residues. V was cut by 5 bases and J by 1 base, with 8 bases left in between. The CDR3 DNA follows: TGTGCCAGCTCAGGGACTCCCCAAGAGACCCAGTACTTC. It yields the protein CASSGTPQETQYF.

Many counts were recorded for this clonotype. CDR3 in amino acids: CASSLALGTGINNEQFF. The CDR3, as DNA: TGCGCCAGCAGCTTGGCCCTCGGGACAGGGATTAACAATGAGCAGTTCTTC. This chain links TRBV5-1 with TRBJ2-1; 9 bases line up with TRBD1. Germline V gives CDR1 SGHRS, CDR2 YFSETQ. V lost 0 bases to trimming and J lost 5 bases; unmatched junction nucleotides: 9. This CDR3 is 17 amino acids long.

This clonotype was observed at least ten times. The gene calls are TRBV12-3 or TRBV12-4 and TRBJ2-3; 7 bases are shared with TRBD2. V trimming: 10 bases; J trimming: 0 bases; junction bases outside the gene matches: 7. The CDR3 runs 14 residues. The CDR3 spells CAIRAGTSTDTQYF. The CDR3 DNA reads as TGTGCCATCCGAGCGGGAACTAGCACAGATACGCAGTATTTT.

This clonotype was counted many times. The CDR3: CASSIQGAENEQYF. The CDR3, as DNA: TGTGCCAGTAGTATCCAGGGGGCTGAAAACGAGCAGTACTTC. V is TRBV19 and J is TRBJ2-7; 8 nucleotides agree with TRBD1. The length of the CDR3 is 14 residues. Germline-derived CDR1 and CDR2 are LNHDA and SQIVND (reference sequence). V lost 3 bases to trimming and J lost 5 bases; unmatched junction nucleotides: 6.

This clonotype was detected only a few times. A much larger clone sits a single nucleotide away, making a read error possible. The chain recombines TRBV5-1 with TRBJ1-2; D gene unclear. The length of the CDR3 is 14 residues. V was shortened by 3 bases and J by 4 bases, with 13 bases between the two germline ends. Per germline, CDR1 SGHRS and CDR2 YFSETQ. In nucleotides, the CDR3 is TGCGCCAGCAGCTACGGGGTGAGGGCCTATGGCTACACCTTC. It translates to CASSYGVRAYGYTF.

This clonotype has ten or more counts. The chain uses TRBV9 and TRBJ2-5; 7 positions match TRBD2. The germline V gene has CDR1 SGDLS and CDR2 YYNGEE. V shed 4 bases, J shed 9 bases, and the junction held 6 bases outside the gene matches. The length of the CDR3 is 12 residues. CDR3 loop: CASSRTSVPQYF. CDR3 coding DNA: TGTGCCAGCAGCAGAACTAGCGTCCCCCAGTACTTC.

This clonotype showed up many times. V is TRBV2 and J is TRBJ2-7, with TRBD2 as a possible D gene (5 bases). CDR3 length: 11 residues. Looked up from germline, CDR1 is SNHLY and CDR2 is FYNNEI. V was pared by 7 bases and J by 4 bases, with 8 bases between. The CDR3 protein is CASTREYEQYF. The CDR3 coding sequence is TGTGCCAGCACTCGGGAATACGAGCAGTACTTC.

In the case of this clonotype: A junction end diverges from the germline sequence, so it may reflect a read error. The chain has TRBV6-2 or TRBV6-3 and TRBJ1-1; D is unresolved. CDR1 and CDR2 (germline): MNHEY, SVGEGT. This CDR3 contains 14 residues. CDR3 sequence reads: CAISYDGFNTEAFF. The CDR3 DNA follows: TGTGCCATCAGTTATGATGGTTTTAATACTGAAGCTTTCTTT.

CDR3 nucleotides: TGTGCCACCAGCAGAGATTCATCGGGAGGCTTCGAGCAGTACTTC. Its translation is CATSRDSSGGFEQYF. The chain recombines TRBV15 with TRBJ2-7; TRBD2 agrees at 7 bases. The CDR3 runs to 15 residues. Germline assignment: CDR1 LNHNV and CDR2 YYDKDF (reference sequence). With 0 bases clipped from V and 6 bases from J, the junction kept 8 bases outside the gene matches.

The V and J genes are TRBV12-3 or TRBV12-4 and TRBJ2-7; maybe TRBD1 (6 bases). V shed 7 bases and J shed 0 bases, with 16 bases lying between them. The CDR3 loop spans 15 amino acids. The CDR3 nucleotides read TGTGCCAGCACCTCCGGACAGCTTCTCTCCTACGAGCAGTACTTC. Translation: CASTSGQLLSYEQYF.

The rearrangement uses TRBV12-3 or TRBV12-4 and TRBJ1-2, with D unclear. V was shortened by 5 bases and J by 5 bases, with 9 bases between the two germline ends. The CDR3 is 12 amino acids. CDR3 sequence: CASSLTLYGYTF. In DNA form, the CDR3 reads TGTGCCAGCAGTCTGACACTTTATGGCTACACCTTC.

The chain uses TRBV6-1 and TRBJ2-7, with 7 bases that match TRBD1. Unmatched junction bases numbered 11, after V lost 7 bases and J lost 2 bases. CDR1 is MNHNS and CDR2 is SASEGT in the germline V gene. CDR3 size: 15 residues. CDR3 nucleotide sequence: TGTGCCAGCAACCTCCGGGACAGAGGACCCTACGAGCAGTACTTC. Its protein product is CASNLRDRGPYEQYF.

This clonotype was counted at least ten times. The rearrangement uses TRBV20-1 and TRBJ2-5; 7 bases line up with TRBD2. V gave up 6 bases and J gave up 2 bases; unmatched junction bases: 9. The CDR3 is 14 residues long. Germline V lookup: CDR1 DFQATT, CDR2 SNEGSKA (reference sequence). CDR3 coding DNA: TGCAGTGCCCAACCCCCTAGCGGACAAGAGACCCAGTACTTC. It codes for CSAQPPSGQETQYF.

This clonotype appeared many times. The chain employs TRBV11-2 and TRBJ2-7; possibly TRBD2 for D (6 bases). V lost 5 bases and J lost 6, with 29 bases in between. The germline V gene has CDR1 SGHAT and CDR2 FQNNGV. The CDR3 covers 18 residues. The CDR3 here is CASSRRSNVVGGLGEQYF. The CDR3 DNA reads as TGTGCCAGCAGCCGTCGGTCCAACGTCGTGGGGGGATTGGGCGAGCAGTACTTC. Together with reference TRBV11-2 and TRBJ2-7, the CDR3 gives the full variable domain: EAGVAQSPRYKIIEKRQSVAFWCNPISGHATLYWYQQILGQGPKLLIQFQNNGVVDDSQLPKDRFSAERLKGVDSTLKIQPAKLEDSAVYLCASSRRSNVVGGLGEQYFGPGTRLTVT.